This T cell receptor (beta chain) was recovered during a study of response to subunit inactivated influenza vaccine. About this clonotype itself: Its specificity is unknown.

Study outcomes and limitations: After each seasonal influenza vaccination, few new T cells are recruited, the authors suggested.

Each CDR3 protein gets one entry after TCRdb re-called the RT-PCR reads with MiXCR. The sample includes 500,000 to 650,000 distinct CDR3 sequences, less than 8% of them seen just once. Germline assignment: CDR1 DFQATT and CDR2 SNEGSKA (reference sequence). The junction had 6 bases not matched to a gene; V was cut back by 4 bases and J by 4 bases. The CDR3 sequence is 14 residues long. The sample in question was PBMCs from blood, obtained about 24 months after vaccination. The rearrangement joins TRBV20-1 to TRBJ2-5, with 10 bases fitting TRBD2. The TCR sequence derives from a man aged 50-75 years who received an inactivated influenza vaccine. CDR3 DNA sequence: TGCAGTGCTACAACAGCGGGAGGGAGAGAGACCCAGTACTTC. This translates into CSATTAGGRETQYF.